One and the same sample provided the 7 T cell receptor beta chains below, sequenced in a study of shared clonotypes between healthy human individuals. Sequencing was performed with immunoSEQ multiplex PCR; in TCRdb, only in-frame clones are kept and a portion is missing. The data contain some 2,000,000 clones, approximately 94% of them singletons. Sample: naive CD4+ T cells sorted from blood. As for subset: CD45RA+ positively selected. These receptors were obtained from a man aged 18 to 30 in good health.

CDR3: CASSGGQGGGTQETQYF. For the CDR3, the DNA is TGTGCCAGCAGTGGGGGACAGGGCGGCGGAACCCAAGAGACCCAGTACTTC. The V and J genes are TRBV6-1 and TRBJ2-5; 9 nucleotides line up with TRBD1. J lost 1 base, V lost 4 bases, and 10 bases had no gene match. The CDR3 loop spans 17 amino acids. Germline V gene lookup returns CDR1 MNHNS and CDR2 SASEGT.

The chain has TRBV7-2 and TRBJ2-7, with TRBD1 as a possible D gene (6 bases). Germline CDR1 and CDR2: SGHTA and FQGNSA. V lost 5 bases and J 3 bases, leaving 14 bases between the germline ends. The CDR3 loop spans 14 amino acids. CDR3 sequence (DNA): TGTGCCAGCAGCGCACAGGGATTGGGCTACGAGCAGTACTTC. Its protein product is CASSAQGLGYEQYF.

This rearrangement joins TRBV6-1 to TRBJ2-7, with 10 bases fitting TRBD1. Germline V gene data show CDR1 as MNHNS and CDR2 as SASEGT. V lost 11 bases to trimming and J lost 3 bases; unmatched junction nucleotides: 13. The CDR3 loop spans 15 amino acids. CDR3 nucleotides: TGTGCCGTCGCCGGGACAGGGGTTGATTTCTACGAGCAGTACTTC. The encoded protein is CAVAGTGVDFYEQYF.

The genes are TRBV13 and TRBJ2-7; D unresolved. The V gene's germline CDR1 is PRHDT and CDR2 FYEKMQ (reference sequence). Trimming stripped 2 bases from V and 0 bases from J, with 11 bases between. CDR3 length: 15 amino acids. CDR3 in amino acids: CASSLPPAYSYEQYF. DNA for the CDR3: TGTGCCAGCAGCTTACCTCCGGCATACTCCTACGAGCAGTACTTC. Full variable domain (outside the CDR3, taken from reference TRBV13 and TRBJ2-7): AAGVIQSPRHLIKEKRETATLKCYPIPRHDTVYWYQQGPGQDPQFLISFYEKMQSDKGSIPDRFSAQQFSDYHSELNMSSLELGDSALYFCASSLPPAYSYEQYFGPGTRLTVT.

The chain joins TRBV28 to TRBJ1-5; possible D gene TRBD1, 6 bases. V dropped 3 bases and J dropped 4 bases, with 16 bases sitting between them. The CDR3 has 16 amino acids. Germline values: CDR1 MDHEN, CDR2 SYDVKM. The CDR3: CASSFRVQGRNQPQHF. For the CDR3, the DNA is TGTGCCAGCAGTTTCAGGGTCCAGGGGAGAAATCAGCCCCAGCATTTT. Together with reference TRBV28 and TRBJ1-5, the CDR3 gives the full variable domain: DVKVTQSSRYLVKRTGEKVFLECVQDMDHENMFWYRQDPGLGLRLIYFSYDVKMKEKGDIPEGYSVSREKKERFSLILESASTNQTSMYLCASSFRVQGRNQPQHFGDGTRLSIL.

The chain combines TRBV7-2 with TRBJ2-1, with no clear D. The V gene lost 0 bases and the J gene lost 9 bases, with 15 bases spanning the gap. CDR3 length: 15 residues. The germline V gene encodes CDR1 SGHTA and CDR2 FQGNSA. The DNA for the CDR3 is TGTGCCAGCAGCTTAGCGGCGGTGCAGCACAGTGAGCAGTTCTTC. Its translation is CASSLAAVQHSEQFF.

As concerns this clone: In the same sample, other DNA sequences code for this CDR3. Written as DNA, the CDR3 is TGTGCCAGCAGTGAAGCATACACCGGGGAGCTGTTTTTT. Translated: CASSEAYTGELFF. This sequence joins TRBV2 and TRBJ2-2; D unclear. The CDR3 is made up of 13 amino acids. V gave up 0 bases and J gave up 3 bases, with 2 bases separating them. Germline values: CDR1 SNHLY, CDR2 FYNNEI.